This T cell receptor beta chain was recorded in a study of T cells in Graves' hyperthyroidism and ophthalmopathy. This clonotype was recorded many times. Researchers amplified the TCR beta CDR3 regions from RNA transcripts. The HTBI set primed first-round TCR CDR3 RT-PCR. TCRdb reprocessed the multiplex PCR reads via MiXCR and lists one record per CDR3 protein. This table has 500,000 or so distinct CDR3 sequences, approximately 17% appearing once. Deletions cut 2 bases from V and 10 bases from J, with 12 bases between. The CDR3 covers 14 residues. CDR1 is MNHNS, CDR2 SASEGT, per germline. The sample taken for sequencing was blood. V gene TRBV6-1 combines with J gene TRBJ1-6; D is possibly TRBD1 (5 bases). The clonotype originates from a woman between 18 and 29 years old with Graves' ophthalmopathy. Here the CDR3 reads CASSELQGGSPLHF. DNA for the CDR3: TGTGCCAGCAGTGAACTCCAGGGCGGCTCACCCCTCCACTTT.